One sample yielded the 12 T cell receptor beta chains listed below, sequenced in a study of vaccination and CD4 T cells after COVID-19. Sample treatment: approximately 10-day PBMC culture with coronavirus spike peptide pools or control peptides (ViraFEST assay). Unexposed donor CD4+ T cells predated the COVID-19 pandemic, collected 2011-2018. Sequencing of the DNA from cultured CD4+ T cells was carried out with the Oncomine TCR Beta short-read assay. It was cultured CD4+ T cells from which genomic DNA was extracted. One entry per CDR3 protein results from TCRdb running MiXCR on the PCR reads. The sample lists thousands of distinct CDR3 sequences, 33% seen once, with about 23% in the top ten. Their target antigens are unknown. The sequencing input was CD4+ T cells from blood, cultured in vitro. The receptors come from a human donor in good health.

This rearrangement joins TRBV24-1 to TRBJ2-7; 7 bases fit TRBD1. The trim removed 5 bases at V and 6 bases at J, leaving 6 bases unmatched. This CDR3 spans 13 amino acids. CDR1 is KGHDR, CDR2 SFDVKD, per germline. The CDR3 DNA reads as TGTGCCACCAGTGGCTACCAGGGGGTCGAGCAGTACTTC. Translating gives CATSGYQGVEQYF.

The CDR3 DNA reads as TGTGCCACCAGCAGAGATACAGGGCCCCAGTACTTC. It is translated as CATSRDTGPQYF. The chain employs TRBV15 and TRBJ2-5; perhaps TRBD1 as D (6 bases). CDR3 length: 12 amino acids. V was cut by 0 bases and J by 9 bases, with 8 bases left in between. Looked up from germline, CDR1 is LNHNV and CDR2 is YYDKDF (reference sequence).

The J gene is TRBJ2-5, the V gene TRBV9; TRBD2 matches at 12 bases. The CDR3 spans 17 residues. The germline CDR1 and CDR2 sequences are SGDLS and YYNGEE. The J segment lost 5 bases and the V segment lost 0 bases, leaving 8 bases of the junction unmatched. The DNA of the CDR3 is TGTGCCAGCAGCGTAGACCTAGCGGGAGGGTCACGGGAGACCCAGTACTTC. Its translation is CASSVDLAGGSRETQYF.

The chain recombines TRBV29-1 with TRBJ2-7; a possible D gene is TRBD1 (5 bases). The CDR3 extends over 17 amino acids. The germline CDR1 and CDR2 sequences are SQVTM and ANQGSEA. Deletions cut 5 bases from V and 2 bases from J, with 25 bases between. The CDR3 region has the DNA TGCAGCGTTAGGGTCAGGGCGCGAACCATCTCTGCCTACGAGCAGTACTTC. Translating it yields CSVRVRARTISAYEQYF.

The CDR3 bases are TGTGCCAGCAGCTTAGGCGGCGGGAGTTCCTACGAGCAGTACTTC. Protein: CASSLGGGSSYEQYF. V usage is TRBV7-9 and J usage is TRBJ2-7; 7 bases align to TRBD2. CDR1 and CDR2 from the germline V gene are SEHNR and FQNEAQ (reference sequence). The CDR3 contains 15 residues. J lost 1 base, V lost 1 base, and 4 bases had no gene match.

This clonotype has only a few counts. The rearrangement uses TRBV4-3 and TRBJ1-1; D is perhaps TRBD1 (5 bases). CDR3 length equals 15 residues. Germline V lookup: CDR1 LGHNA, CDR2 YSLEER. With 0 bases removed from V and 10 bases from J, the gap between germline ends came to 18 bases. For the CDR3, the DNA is TGCGCCAGCAGCCAAGACGAGGGGCGCGTTTCCGTAGCTTTCTTT. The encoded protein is CASSQDEGRVSVAFF.

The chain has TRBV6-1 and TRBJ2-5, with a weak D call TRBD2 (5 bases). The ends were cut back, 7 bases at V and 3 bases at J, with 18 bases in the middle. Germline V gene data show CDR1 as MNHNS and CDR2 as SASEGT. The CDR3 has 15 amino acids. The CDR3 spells CASTIGGPGKETQYF. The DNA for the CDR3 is TGTGCCAGCACCATAGGAGGTCCAGGAAAAGAGACCCAGTACTTC.

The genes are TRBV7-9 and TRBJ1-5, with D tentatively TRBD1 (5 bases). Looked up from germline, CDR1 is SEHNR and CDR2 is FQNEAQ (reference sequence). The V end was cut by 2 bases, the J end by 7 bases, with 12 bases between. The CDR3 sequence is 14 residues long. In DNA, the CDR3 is TGTGCCAGCAGCTTACAGGGCGGTGAGCAGCCCCAGCATTTT. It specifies CASSLQGGEQPQHF.

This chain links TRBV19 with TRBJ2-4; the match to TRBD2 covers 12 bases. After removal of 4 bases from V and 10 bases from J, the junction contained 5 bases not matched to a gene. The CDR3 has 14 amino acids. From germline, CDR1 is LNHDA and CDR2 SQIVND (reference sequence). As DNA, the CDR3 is TGTGCCAGTAGTACGACTAGCGGGAGCTTTATTCAGTACTTC. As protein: CASSTTSGSFIQYF.

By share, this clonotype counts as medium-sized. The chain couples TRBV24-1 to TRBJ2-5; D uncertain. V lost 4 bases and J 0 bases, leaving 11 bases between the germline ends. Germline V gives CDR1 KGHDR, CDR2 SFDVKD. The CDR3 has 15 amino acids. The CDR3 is CATSDPDRYQETQYF. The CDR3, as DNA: TGTGCCACCAGTGACCCCGACCGGTACCAAGAGACCCAGTACTTC.

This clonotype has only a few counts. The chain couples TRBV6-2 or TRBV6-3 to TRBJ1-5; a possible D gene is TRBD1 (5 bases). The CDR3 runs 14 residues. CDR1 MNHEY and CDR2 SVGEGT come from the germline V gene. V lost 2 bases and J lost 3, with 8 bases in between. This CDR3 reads CASSYDSLNQPQHF. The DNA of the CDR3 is TGTGCCAGCAGTTACGACAGTCTCAATCAGCCCCAGCATTTT.

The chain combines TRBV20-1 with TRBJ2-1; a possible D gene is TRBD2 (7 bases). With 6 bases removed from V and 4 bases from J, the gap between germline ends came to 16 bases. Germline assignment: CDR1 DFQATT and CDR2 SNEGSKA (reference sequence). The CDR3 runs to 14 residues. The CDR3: CSAEGGGNYNEQFF. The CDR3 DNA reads TGCAGTGCCGAAGGGGGAGGGAATTACAATGAGCAGTTCTTC.